This record looks at one TCR beta chain sequence and its context. Antigen specificity is unknown. Unmatched junction bases numbered 3, after V lost 4 bases and J lost 2 bases. Germline CDR1 and CDR2: SGHRS and YFSETQ. This CDR3 is 15 amino acids long. The data belong to a study of OX40 agonist ivuxolimab in advanced cancers. Study context: Dosing consisted of intravenous ivuxolimab at 0.01 to 10 mg/kg every 2 weeks.

Whole-study results and caveats: With doses of 0.1-3.0 mg/kg, partial responders showed among the lowest clonal expansion. Clones of CD4+ and CD8+ blood T cells grew by week 6 at doses of 0.1 to 3.0 mg/kg.

Profiling relied on immunoSEQ multiplex PCR, and the TCRdb table lists in-frame clones only, not all of them. The sample consists of about 46,000 clones, about 89% of them appearing once. Sequenced here: CD4+ or CD8+ T cells sorted from blood, sampled in a trial of the OX40 agonist ivuxolimab. The sequence was collected from an adult with an advanced solid tumor such as melanoma, head and neck, liver or kidney cancer. This sequence joins TRBV5-1 and TRBJ2-7; 13 bases agree with TRBD2. CDR3 region: CASSPGTSGTYEQYF. The CDR3 bases are TGCGCCAGCAGCCCCGGGACTAGCGGGACCTACGAGCAGTACTTC.